This record looks at one T cell receptor beta chain sequence and its context. This sample was taken from a study of blood T cell repertoires in COVID-19. The CDR3 sequence is 14 residues long. CDR1 WNHNN and CDR2 SYGVQD come from the germline V gene (reference sequence). J lost 3 bases, V lost 9 bases, and 10 bases had no gene match. In the source study's methods: Reference gene primer amplification gave estimated nucleated cell counts. The method was immunoSEQ multiplex PCR; TCRdb's version includes in-frame clones alone and lacks a portion of them. V, J and clone size reflect that table, while D and trimming were determined from the DNA. The sample holds hundreds of thousands of clones, 70% to 90% seen once.

V usage is TRBV10-1 and J usage is TRBJ2-7; 8 bases line up with TRBD1. The TCR comes from a woman between 18 and 29 years old who had recovered from COVID-19. Material: peripheral blood. The CDR3 DNA sequence: TGCGCCAGTTCGGCCCGGGACAGGATCTACGAGCAGTACTTC. This translates into CASSARDRIYEQYF.